The clone carrying this TCR beta chain has just one count. Produced via immunoSEQ multiplex PCR; TCRdb's table is partial and in-frame only. The table lists around 190,000 clones, around 85% of them singletons, with less than 25% in the top ten. The source of the sample is a study of blood T cell repertoires in COVID-19. Study at large: The study drew acute and convalescent COVID-19 samples from the United States, Italy and Spain. PBMCs, B-cell-depleted T cells, or T cells were the source of the cDNA or gDNA that made up the material.

Trimming removed 3 bases at V and 4 bases at J, with 5 bases between. The CDR3 consists of 12 residues. Germline V gene sequence: CDR1 ENHRY, CDR2 SYGVKD. The sequence derives from a man in his sixties or seventies with active or convalescent COVID-19. This rearrangement joins TRBV10-3 to TRBJ2-3; no firm D call. Source material: peripheral blood. The chain's CDR3 is CAISDRADTQYF. The CDR3 nucleotides are TGTGCCATCAGTGATCGGGCAGATACGCAGTATTTT.